This TCR beta chain is drawn from a study of T cell responses to AZD1222 COVID-19 vaccine (dated by TCRdb to the early 2020s). Turning to the overall study: AZD1222 recipients whose second dose came at about 4 weeks and those whose second dose came at about 12 weeks were combined into one group, since spike-specific TCR depth and breadth did not differ between the two schedules. TCR sequencing was performed for approximately 240 trial participants, of whom 207 were given two doses of AZD1222 and some 26 were given two doses of MenACWY control vaccine. Enrollment into the trials was organized by age into subgroups of 18-55, 56-69 and 70-plus years, and those subgroups contained roughly 140, 27 and 60 TCR-sequenced participants, respectively. The full study reports these points: Because no day 14 peak-response samples were available, the repertoires could be characterized only after the peak T cell response. Spike-specific TCR breadth and depth rose significantly after two AZD1222 doses compared with day 0 and with MenACWY recipients. In the small 56-69-year group, the increase in depth fell short of significance, most likely because of low power. Epitopes outside the regions mutated in the B.1.351 and B.1.1.7 variants were reportedly recognized by nearly half of the unique spike-specific TCRs. Participants were mostly white British, with more females than males. The authors suggested clonal diversity may have been underestimated. The vaccine-associated CD4 TCRs covered the entire spike protein, and the dominant responses fell in regions 160-218 and 743-854. Conclusions about previously exposed vaccinees are limited, since just 6 or 7 AZD1222 recipients were seropositive for SARS-CoV-2 at baseline.

What the time point label conveys for this sample: baseline before first vaccination. Vaccinee samples came from UK trials COV001 and COV002, including a single-blind randomized controlled phase 2/3 trial of AZD1222 (ChAdOx1 nCoV-19) in healthy adults. For TCRbeta chain sequencing, PBMC samples were collected from trial participants at day 0 and at day 28 after the second dose. Notes on this clone: Its specific antigen is unknown. Per-base qualities were not stored, and no clone one base away is much larger.

V is cut by 3 bases and J by 8 bases, and the space between the germline ends is 24 bases. The CDR3 has 17 amino acids, counting the end cysteine and phenylalanine. CDR3 DNA is the only sequence kept; it has 51 bases, read in frame from the first base. CDR1 and CDR2 are read off the germline V gene as SGHDT and YYEEEE. The CDR3 regions of human TCRbeta chains were analyzed by immunosequencing. As for how the authors treated the data: Repertoire TCRs were matched against a reference library of SARS-CoV-2-specific TCRs generated with the MIRA antigen-specificity platform. Breadth was defined as the fraction of unique TCRs that were SARS-CoV-2-associated, and depth was defined as the fraction of total T cells that were SARS-CoV-2-associated. Using the MIRA data, every spike-specific TCR was mapped to the spike region that the TCR reacted to and assigned to either a CD4 or a CD8 class. Log10-transformed breadth and depth values were compared by one-way ANOVA with Sidak's multiple comparisons tests. The table was pulled from immuneACCESS by TCRdb, which kept in-frame rearrangements only. Such tables lose some clones; where checked, under half of the loss comes from unresolved V genes, and the rest has no known cause. Clonal size and the V and J genes are those of that table, whereas D and trimming came from the DNA. The sample data list around 150,000 clones, and approximately 88% of these were observed just once. The ten largest clones capture 4.1% of the sample.

The chain couples TRBV5-6 to TRBJ2-1; TRBD2 is a possible D gene, resting on 7 matching bases. Sequenced material: peripheral blood, taken on day 0 of AZD1222 vaccination. This clonotype originated in an adult in good health. At the DNA level, the sequence is TGTGCCAGCAGCTCCCCATCCTCGGGGGGCCCTGCGGATGAGCAGTTCTTC. This translates into CASSSPSSGGPADEQFF.